The 5 T cell receptor beta chains below were found in one sample sequenced in a study of blood T cell repertoires in COVID-19. TCRdb keeps only in-frame clones here, not all; method: immunoSEQ multiplex PCR. This table holds some 150,000 clones, roughly 80% found once. Sequences were obtained from peripheral blood. All receptors derive from a man in his sixties or seventies with acute or convalescent COVID-19.

A few counts support this clone. This chain uses TRBV10-3 with TRBJ1-4, with 7 bases matching TRBD1. From germline, CDR1 is ENHRY and CDR2 SYGVKD. The CDR3 totals 14 residues. Trimming took 5 bases from V and 4 from J; bases not matched to a gene: 4. The CDR3 DNA is TGTGCCATCAGTTCCGGGACAGATAATGAAAAACTGTTTTTT. Amino acid sequence: CAISSGTDNEKLFF.

This rearrangement joins TRBV18 to TRBJ2-1, with 11 bases identical to TRBD2. The germline V gene has CDR1 KGHSH and CDR2 LQKENI. This CDR3 is 17 amino acids long. Trimming at V came to 3 bases and at J to 1 base, leaving 5 bases not matched to a gene. The chain's CDR3 is CASSPKTSGTSYNEQFF. For the CDR3, the DNA is TGTGCCAGCTCACCTAAGACTAGCGGGACATCCTACAATGAGCAGTTCTTC.

The chain is built from TRBV3-1 (or the pseudogene TRBV3-2) and TRBJ2-6; TRBD2 is a possible D gene (5 bases). V was shortened by 1 base and J by 0 bases, with 10 bases between the two germline ends. The CDR3 runs 17 residues. The V gene's germline CDR1 is LGHDT and CDR2 YNNKEL (reference sequence). In DNA, the CDR3 is TGTGCCAGCAGCCAAGGGGGAGCAGCCTCTGGGGCCAACGTCCTGACTTTC. Translation gives CASSQGGAASGANVLTF.

DNA for the CDR3: TGTGCCACCAGTGATGGCCGTACCTACGAGCAGTACTTC. It is translated as CATSDGRTYEQYF. The chain combines TRBV24-1 with TRBJ2-7; the D is unclear. Trimming took 3 bases from V and 2 from J, leaving 7 bases between them. In germline, CDR1 is KGHDR, CDR2 SFDVKD. The CDR3 contains 13 residues.

The CDR3 here is CSVDKGLNYGYTF. The CDR3 DNA reads TGCAGCGTTGATAAGGGGTTAAACTATGGCTACACCTTC. This sequence joins TRBV29-1 and TRBJ1-2; maybe TRBD1 (5 bases). The germline V gene encodes CDR1 SQVTM and CDR2 ANQGSEA. V lost 3 bases, J lost 2 bases, and 10 bases lay in between. The CDR3 has 13 residues.